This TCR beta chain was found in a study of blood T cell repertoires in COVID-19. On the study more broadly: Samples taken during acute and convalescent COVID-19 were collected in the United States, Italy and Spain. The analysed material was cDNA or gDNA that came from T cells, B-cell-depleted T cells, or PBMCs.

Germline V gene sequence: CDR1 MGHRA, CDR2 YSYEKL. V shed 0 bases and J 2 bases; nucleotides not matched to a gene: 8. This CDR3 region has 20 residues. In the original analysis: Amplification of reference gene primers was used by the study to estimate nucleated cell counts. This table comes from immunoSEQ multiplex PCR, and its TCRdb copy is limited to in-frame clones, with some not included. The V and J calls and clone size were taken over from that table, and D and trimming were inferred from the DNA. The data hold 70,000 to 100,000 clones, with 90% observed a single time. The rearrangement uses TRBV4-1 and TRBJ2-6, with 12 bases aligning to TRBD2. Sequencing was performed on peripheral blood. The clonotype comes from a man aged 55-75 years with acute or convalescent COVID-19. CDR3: CASSQDTLTSGSPGANVLTF. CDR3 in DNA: TGCGCCAGCAGCCAAGATACTTTGACTAGCGGGAGTCCTGGGGCCAACGTCCTGACTTTC.